The present T cell receptor (beta chain) was sequenced within a study of blood T cells in healthy people across ages. Findings and limits, study-wide: TCR beta diversity, measured per million T cells, fell in a roughly linear way with age. Possibly confounding the expanded clonotype changes was the fact that donor CMV status was unknown.

Peripheral blood samples of roughly 9.8 milliliters were drawn from each donor. The CDR3 sequence is 14 residues long. V dropped 4 bases and J dropped 2 bases, with 14 bases sitting between them. Germline CDR1 is DFQATT and CDR2 is SNEGSKA (reference sequence). A second about 6 to 12 cycle PCR used barcoded and J-beta primers. Each cDNA molecule was tagged by a template-switch adaptor with 12 random nucleotides. TCRdb reanalysed the 5' RACE reads using MiXCR and keeps one entry per CDR3 protein. The table records approximately 1.5 million distinct CDR3 sequences, about 35% of them present only once. Note on this clonotype: Its target is not known.

Sample: blood. This receptor was identified in a woman aged 25 to 39 in good health. The chain links TRBV20-1 to TRBJ1-2; possible D gene TRBD1, 6 bases. This CDR3 reads CSANPDSANYGYTF. CDR3 DNA: TGCAGTGCTAACCCGGACAGCGCAAACTATGGCTACACCTTC.